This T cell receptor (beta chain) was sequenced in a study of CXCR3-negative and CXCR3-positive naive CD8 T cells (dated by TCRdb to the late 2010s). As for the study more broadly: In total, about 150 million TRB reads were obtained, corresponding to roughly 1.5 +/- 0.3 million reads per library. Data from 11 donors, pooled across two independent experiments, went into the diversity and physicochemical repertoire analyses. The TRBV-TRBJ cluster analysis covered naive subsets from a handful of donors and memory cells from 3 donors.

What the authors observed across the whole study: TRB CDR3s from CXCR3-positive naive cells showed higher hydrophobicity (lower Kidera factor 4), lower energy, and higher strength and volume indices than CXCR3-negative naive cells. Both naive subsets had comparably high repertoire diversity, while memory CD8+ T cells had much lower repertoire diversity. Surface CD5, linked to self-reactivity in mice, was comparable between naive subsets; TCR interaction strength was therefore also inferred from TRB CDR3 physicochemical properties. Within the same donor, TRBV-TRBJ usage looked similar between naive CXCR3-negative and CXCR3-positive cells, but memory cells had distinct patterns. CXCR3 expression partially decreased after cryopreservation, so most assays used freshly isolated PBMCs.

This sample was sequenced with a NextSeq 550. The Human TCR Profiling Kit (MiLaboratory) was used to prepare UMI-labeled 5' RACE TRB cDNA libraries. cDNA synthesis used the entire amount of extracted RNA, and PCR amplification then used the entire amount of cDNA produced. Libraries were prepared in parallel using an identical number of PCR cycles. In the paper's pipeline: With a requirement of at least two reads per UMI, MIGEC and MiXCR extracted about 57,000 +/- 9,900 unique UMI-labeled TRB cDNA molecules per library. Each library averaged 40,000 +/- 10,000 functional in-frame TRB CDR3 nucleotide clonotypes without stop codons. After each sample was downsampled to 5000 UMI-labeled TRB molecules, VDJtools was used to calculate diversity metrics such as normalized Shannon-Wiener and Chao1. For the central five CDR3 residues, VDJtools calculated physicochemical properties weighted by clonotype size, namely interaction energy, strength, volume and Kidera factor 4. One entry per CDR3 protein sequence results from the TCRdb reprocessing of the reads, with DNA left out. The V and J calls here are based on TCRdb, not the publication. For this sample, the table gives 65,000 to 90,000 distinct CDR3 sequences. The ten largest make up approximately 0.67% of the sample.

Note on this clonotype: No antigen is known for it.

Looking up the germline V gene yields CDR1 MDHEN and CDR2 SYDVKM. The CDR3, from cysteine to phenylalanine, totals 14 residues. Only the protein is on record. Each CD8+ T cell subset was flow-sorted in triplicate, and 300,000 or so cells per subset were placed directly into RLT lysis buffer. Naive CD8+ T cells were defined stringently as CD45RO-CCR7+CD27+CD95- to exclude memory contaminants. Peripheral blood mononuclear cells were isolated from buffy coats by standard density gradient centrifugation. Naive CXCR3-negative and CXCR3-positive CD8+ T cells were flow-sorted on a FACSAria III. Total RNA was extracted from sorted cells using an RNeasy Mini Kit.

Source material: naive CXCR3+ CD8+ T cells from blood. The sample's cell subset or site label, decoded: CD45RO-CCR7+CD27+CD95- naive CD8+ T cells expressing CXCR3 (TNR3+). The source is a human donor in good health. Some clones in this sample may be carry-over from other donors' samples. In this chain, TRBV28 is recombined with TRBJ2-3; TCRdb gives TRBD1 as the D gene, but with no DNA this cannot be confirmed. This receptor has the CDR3 CASSPGGSTDTQYF.